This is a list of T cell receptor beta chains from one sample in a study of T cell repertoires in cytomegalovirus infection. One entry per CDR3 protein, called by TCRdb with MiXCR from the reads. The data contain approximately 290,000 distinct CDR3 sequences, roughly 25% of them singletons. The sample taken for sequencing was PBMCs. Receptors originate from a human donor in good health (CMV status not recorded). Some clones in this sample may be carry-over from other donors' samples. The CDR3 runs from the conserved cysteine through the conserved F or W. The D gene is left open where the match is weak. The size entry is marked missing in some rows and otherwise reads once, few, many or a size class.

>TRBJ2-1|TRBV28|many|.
TGTGCCAGCAGTTTAAGAGGGGGGGGGAACAATGAGCAGTTCTTC
CASSLRGGGNNEQFF
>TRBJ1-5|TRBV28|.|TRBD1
TGTGCCAGCCACAGGGGGACGAGCAATCAGCCCCAGCATTTT
CASHRGTSNQPQHF
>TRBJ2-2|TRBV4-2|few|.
TGTGCCAGCAGCCAAGCCGGGGAGCTGTTTTTT
CASSQAGELFF
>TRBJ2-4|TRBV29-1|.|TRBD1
TGCAGCGTTGAAGATGGGACAGGGGATTTGAACATTCAGTACTTC
CSVEDGTGDLNIQYF
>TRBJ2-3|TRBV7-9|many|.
TGTGCCAGCAGCTTCGGGGGGCAGAAAGATACGCAGTATTTT
CASSFGGQKDTQYF
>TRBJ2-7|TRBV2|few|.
TGTGCCAGCGAGGCGGGGAGCTCCTACGAGCAGTACTTC
CASEAGSSYEQYF
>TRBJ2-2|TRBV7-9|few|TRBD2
TGTGCCAGCAGCTCGGACCCGGGACTAGCGGGAGGAGGGACCGGGGAGCTGTTTTTT
CASSSDPGLAGGGTGELFF
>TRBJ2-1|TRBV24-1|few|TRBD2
TGTGCCACCAGTGATTTGAAGCGGGAGGATGGAGATGAGCAGTTCTTC
CATSDLKREDGDEQFF
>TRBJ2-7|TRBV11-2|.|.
TGTGCCAGCAGCACTTACAGGGGGGGGTCCTACGAGCAGTACTTC
CASSTYRGGSYEQYF
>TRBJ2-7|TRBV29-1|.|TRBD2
TGCAGCGTTGTGACTAGCGGGACTTACGAGCAGTACTTC
CSVVTSGTYEQYF
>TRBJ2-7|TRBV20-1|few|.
TGCAGCCCAACCGGGACCCCCGCGGGGGAGCAGTACTTC
CSPTGTPAGEQYF
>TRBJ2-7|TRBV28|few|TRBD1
TGTGCCAGCAGTCCTTGGACAGGGGCGAACTACGAGCAGTACTTC
CASSPWTGANYEQYF
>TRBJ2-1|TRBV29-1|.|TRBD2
TGCAGCGTTGAAGGTCTAGCGGGGGGGAGCTCCTACAATGAGCAGTTCTTC
CSVEGLAGGSSYNEQFF
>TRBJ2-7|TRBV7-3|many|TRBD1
TGTGCCAGCAGCTTAAGGAGCGGACAGGGAACCTACGAGCAGTACTTC
CASSLRSGQGTYEQYF
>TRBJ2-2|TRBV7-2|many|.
TGTGCCAGCAGCTACGGACTAATGGGGGAGCTGTTTTTT
CASSYGLMGELFF
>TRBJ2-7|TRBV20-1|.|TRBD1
TGCAGTGCTAGATGGGGACAGGGGAGCTCCTACGAGCAGTACTTC
CSARWGQGSSYEQYF
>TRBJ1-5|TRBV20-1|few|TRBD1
TGCAGTGCCCTGACAGGGAATAGCAATCAGCCCCAGCATTTT
CSALTGNSNQPQHF
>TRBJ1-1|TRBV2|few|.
TGTGCCAGCAGAGTTGGAGGAGAGAGGAGCACTGAAGCTTTCTTT
CASRVGGERSTEAFF
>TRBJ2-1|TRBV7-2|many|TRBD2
TGTGCCAGCAGACGGACTAGCGGGATAAGGAGCTCCTACAATGAGCAGTTCTTC
CASRRTSGIRSSYNEQFF
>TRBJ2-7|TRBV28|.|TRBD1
TGTGCCAGCAGTCGCGCGGGTACTGACAGGGGCGTTCAGTACTTC
CASSRAGTDRGVQYF
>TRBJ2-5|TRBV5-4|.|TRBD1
TGTGCCAGCAGATTGGGACAGGGGACGAGAGAGACCCAGTACTTC
CASRLGQGTRETQYF
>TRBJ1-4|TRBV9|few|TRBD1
TGTGCCAGCAGCGTATCCCAGGGGGCGGGTGAAAAACTGTTTTTT
CASSVSQGAGEKLFF
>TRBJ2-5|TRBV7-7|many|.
TGTGCTAGCAGTGCGGACTGGCAAGAGACCCAGTACTTC
CASSADWQETQYF
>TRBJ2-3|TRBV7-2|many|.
TGTGCCAGCAGCCCGATCTTCACAGATACGCAGTATTTT
CASSPIFTDTQYF
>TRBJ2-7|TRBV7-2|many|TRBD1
TGTGCCAGCAGCAAGGACAGGGCTGTGTCATACGAGCAGTACTTC
CASSKDRAVSYEQYF
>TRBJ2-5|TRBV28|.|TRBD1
TGTGCCAGCAGACCACAGGGGATAGAGACCCAGTACTTC
CASRPQGIETQYF
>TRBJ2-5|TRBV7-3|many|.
TGTGCCAGCAGCTTAACGGGAGGGACCCAGTACTTC
CASSLTGGTQYF
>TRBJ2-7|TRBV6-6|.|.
TGTGCCGCAGCCCGGGGGTCGAGCGAGCAGTACTTC
CAAARGSSEQYF
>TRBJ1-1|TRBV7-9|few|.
TGTGCCAGCAGCTTATCCTGGGGGACAACAGCTTTCTTT
CASSLSWGTTAFF
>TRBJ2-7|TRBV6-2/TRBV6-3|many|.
TGTGCCAGCAGTTACTCGAGGGGGACCTCCGAGCAGTACTTC
CASSYSRGTSEQYF
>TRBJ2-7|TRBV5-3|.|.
TGTGCCAGCAGCTTCCCATACGGCGGGGTTTTGAGCGAGCAGTACTTC
CASSFPYGGVLSEQYF
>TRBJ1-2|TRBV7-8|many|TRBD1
TGTGCCAGCACCCTCGGGACAGGACTCTATGGCTACACCTTC
CASTLGTGLYGYTF
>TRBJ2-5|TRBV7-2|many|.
TGTGCCAGCAGCCGTGACAGTCTCTCAGGGACCCAGTACTTC
CASSRDSLSGTQYF
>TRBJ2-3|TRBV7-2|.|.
TGTGCCAGCAGCCCGGCCGGGACTTCCTCCACAGATACGCAGTATTTT
CASSPAGTSSTDTQYF
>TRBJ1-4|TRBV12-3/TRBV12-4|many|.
TGTGCCAGCAGTCCCCGGGAGATTAATGAAAAACTGTTTTTT
CASSPREINEKLFF